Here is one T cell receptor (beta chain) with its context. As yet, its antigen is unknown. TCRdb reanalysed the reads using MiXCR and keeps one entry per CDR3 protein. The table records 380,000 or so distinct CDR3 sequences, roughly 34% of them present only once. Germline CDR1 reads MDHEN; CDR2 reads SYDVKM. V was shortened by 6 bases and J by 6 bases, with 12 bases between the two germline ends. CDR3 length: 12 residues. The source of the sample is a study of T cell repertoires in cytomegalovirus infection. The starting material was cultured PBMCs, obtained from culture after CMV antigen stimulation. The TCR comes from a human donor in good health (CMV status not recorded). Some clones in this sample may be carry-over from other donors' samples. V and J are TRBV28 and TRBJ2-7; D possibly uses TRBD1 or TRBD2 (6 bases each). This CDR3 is CASRGGLGEQYF. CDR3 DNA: TGTGCCAGCAGGGGGGGCCTCGGCGAGCAGTACTTC.